This record covers a single T cell receptor (beta chain). Its antigen remains unidentified. No much larger clonotype is one base removed from it; base qualities were not supplied. The entire isolated RNA was reverse transcribed using the High Capacity cDNA Reverse Transcription Kit, and thus expressed TCRB transcripts were sequenced. Deep immunoSEQ sequencing was performed on naive, central memory and regulatory T cell samples, with an average of roughly 3.5 million total reads per sample. Sorted cells were lysed in RLT buffer, and RNA was extracted using DNase-treated RNeasy Micro or Mini kits according to cell number. To prevent cross-contamination, each cell subset was processed individually, whereas patient and healthy donor samples were processed jointly. The immunoSEQ multiplex PCR was used to amplify TCRB sequences from cDNA, generating 87-bp fragments that spanned the CDR3 region. Sequencing of the amplicons was done on the Illumina HiSeq platform. In the original analysis: PCR bias was computationally corrected using synthetic template baselines, reads within Hamming distance 2 were collapsed, and singletons that could not be merged were discarded. By aligning reads against IMGT, V, D and J genes, CDR3 length, and insertions or deletions at six rearrangement sites were assigned. Clonotype counts were normalized to sorted cell number within each subset before computing true diversity and Gini coefficients with the tcR R package. Repertoire sharing was quantified using the overlap coefficient calculated on TCRB nucleotide sequences. As a proxy for the pre-selection repertoire, out-of-frame TCRB sequences from naive cells were analyzed. Imported from immuneACCESS, the table was reduced by TCRdb to in-frame sequences with V and J called. These copies leave out some clones; in studies compared against another copy, an unresolved V gene accounts for under half, and the cause of the remainder is not known. Clone size and V and J calls were adopted from that table, with D and trimming inferred from the DNA. The sample yields around 710,000 clones; 9.5% to 15% were counted once. Around 0.12% of the sample belongs to the ten largest clones.

The data were obtained in a study of beta chain features in type 1 diabetes (dated by TCRdb to the late 2010s). At the level of the whole study: No differences in mean age, gender distribution, total cell number or subset yield were found between patients and healthy donors. Across all samples, some 110,000,000 sorted cells were examined, and cell number per subset correlated strongly with RNA yield. In the study, recently diagnosed type 1 diabetes patients and matched healthy donors were compared on the TCRB repertoires of their sorted circulating CD4+ T cell subsets. Regulatory and stem cell-like memory subsets were obtained from only 8 patients and roughly 8 healthy donors, while naive and central memory subsets were obtained from all 30 or so donors.

Each donor gave one peripheral blood draw, averaging approximately 120 mL, which was collected into heparinised tubes. Using a panel that included CD45RO, CCR7, CD25, CD127, CD95 and CD27, naive, central memory, regulatory and stem cell-like memory CD4+ T cells were sorted on a BD FACSAria II. A purity above 95% was achieved for all sorted populations. PBMCs were isolated right away by Lymphoprep density gradient centrifugation and were stained directly, without culture. Samples were stained and sorted in pairs, with one healthy donor and one patient per experiment, so that batch effects were minimized. Findings and caveats that apply to the study as a whole: Shorter templates might be favored by PCR, yet because patient and control samples were amplified and corrected together, any such skew would affect both groups equally. In all four CD4+ subsets, TCRB CDR3 length was moderately but significantly shorter in type 1 diabetes patients. Because cDNA was sequenced instead of genomic DNA, highly expressing activated cells could be over-represented, though the groups showed no difference in activation or CD3 levels. At VDJ recombination sites, type 1 diabetes patients had fewer insertions and more deleted nucleotides, which implies abnormalities in thymic rearrangement. Because small numbers of individuals were included in the HLA sub-analyses, any influence of HLA type on TCRB rearrangement was left unresolved. Naive, central memory and regulatory TCRB repertoires appeared to be more similar among patients than among healthy donors.

Input material: naive CD4+ T cells from blood. This specimen's cell subset or site label, per the study, means: true naive CD4+ T cells. This sequence was found in a man younger than 45 with type 1 diabetes.

The CDR3: CAISEGLAGLNEQFF. The sequenced DNA is TGTGCCATCAGTGAGGGACTAGCGGGGCTGAATGAGCAGTTCTTC. The rearrangement joined TRBV10-3 to TRBJ2-1; 12 bases in the middle match TRBD2. Measured from the cysteine to the phenylalanine, the CDR3 is 15 residues long. Solely the CDR3 DNA is kept, with 45 bases framed from the first base. V is trimmed back by 2 bases and J by 7 bases, and the junction contains 3 bases that no gene match accounts for. CDR1 and CDR2 are read off the germline V gene as ENHRY and SYGVKD.